The clone carrying this T cell receptor beta chain occurred many times. Its specificity is not known. Sequencing ends 3 residues short of the CDR3 end; the germline J gene provides the rest. The data are from a study of T cell clonality in common variable immunodeficiency. Assay: immunoSEQ multiplex PCR; the TCRdb copy retains only in-frame clones and omits some. The sample presents roughly 60,000 clones, none singletons. Study results and caveats: Fewer deletions and N-nucleotide insertions were reportedly seen in common variable immunodeficiency TCR beta sequences.

V lost 0 bases, J lost 4 bases, and 4 bases stayed unmatched. Germline assignment: CDR1 SGHNT and CDR2 YYREEE (reference sequence). The CDR3 has 16 amino acids. V is TRBV5-4 and J is TRBJ2-5, with 12 bases identical to TRBD1. Sequencing was done on a sample of peripheral blood mononuclear cells. This receptor was taken from a person aged 18 to 70 in good health. The CDR3 loop is CASSLGGTGGLETQYF. CDR3 DNA, as far as it was read: TGTGCCAGCAGCTTGGGTGGGACAGGGGGCCTAGAGACC.